The rows below give T cell receptor beta chains drawn from one sample of a study of cytomegalovirus exposure and HLA in healthy donors. The data were produced by immunoSEQ multiplex PCR, yet TCRdb's version contains in-frame clones alone and is incomplete. The sample yields around 100,000 clones, approximately 81% seen once. Sequencing used PBMCs. The receptors here all came from a man aged 18 to 35 in good health and CMV-seropositive. CDR3s include the opening cysteine and the closing phenylalanine or tryptophan. The order of the fields is D gene, V gene, clone size, J gene, CDR3 protein, CDR3 DNA. A D gene is named only where the DNA matches it firmly. Rows may omit the clone size; those that give it use once, few, many or a size class.

d_gene: -; v_gene: TRBV13; abundance: -; j_gene: TRBJ1-2; CDR3aa: CASSSLTQNYGYTF; CDR3nt: TGTGCCAGCAGCTCCCTGACACAGAACTATGGCTACACCTTC
d_gene: -; v_gene: TRBV6-1; abundance: -; j_gene: TRBJ1-4; CDR3aa: CASSGRVATNEKLFF; CDR3nt: TGTGCCAGCAGTGGACGGGTTGCAACTAATGAAAAACTGTTTTTT
d_gene: -; v_gene: TRBV5-1; abundance: -; j_gene: TRBJ2-5; CDR3aa: CASSVFSPQETQYF; CDR3nt: TGCGCCAGCAGTGTGTTTAGTCCCCAAGAGACCCAGTACTTC
d_gene: TRBD1; v_gene: TRBV2; abundance: -; j_gene: TRBJ2-3; CDR3aa: CASLIGGMVTDTQYF; CDR3nt: TGTGCCAGCTTAATAGGGGGCATGGTCACAGATACGCAGTATTTT
d_gene: TRBD2; v_gene: TRBV9; abundance: -; j_gene: TRBJ2-1; CDR3aa: CASSELAGRLDEQFF; CDR3nt: TGTGCCAGCAGCGAACTAGCGGGAAGGCTTGATGAGCAGTTCTTC
d_gene: TRBD1; v_gene: TRBV5-1; abundance: -; j_gene: TRBJ2-6; CDR3aa: CASSFKTGDSGANVLTF; CDR3nt: TGCGCCAGCAGCTTCAAAACAGGGGACTCTGGGGCCAACGTCCTGACTTTC
d_gene: -; v_gene: TRBV5-6; abundance: -; j_gene: TRBJ1-2; CDR3aa: CASSLGYGDYTF; CDR3nt: TGTGCCAGCAGCTTGGGGTACGGGGACTACACCTTC
d_gene: -; v_gene: TRBV18; abundance: -; j_gene: TRBJ1-4; CDR3aa: CASSSSQGYEKLFF; CDR3nt: TGTGCCAGCTCATCCAGTCAGGGATATGAAAAACTGTTTTTT
d_gene: -; v_gene: TRBV6-1; abundance: once; j_gene: TRBJ2-7; CDR3aa: CASSEARGTNF; CDR3nt: TGTGCCAGCAGTGAAGCGCGGGGGACAAACTTC
d_gene: TRBD2; v_gene: TRBV19; abundance: -; j_gene: TRBJ2-5; CDR3aa: CASSIAGLAGGAETQYF; CDR3nt: TGTGCCAGTAGTATAGCCGGACTAGCGGGAGGGGCAGAGACCCAGTACTTC
d_gene: TRBD2; v_gene: TRBV19; abundance: -; j_gene: TRBJ2-1; CDR3aa: CASRAIPGTSGSNEQFF; CDR3nt: TGTGCCAGCCGAGCAATCCCCGGGACTAGCGGGAGTAATGAGCAGTTCTTC
d_gene: TRBD1; v_gene: TRBV28; abundance: -; j_gene: TRBJ1-5; CDR3aa: CASSAGGSNQPQHF; CDR3nt: TGTGCCAGCAGTGCAGGGGGTAGCAATCAGCCCCAGCATTTT
d_gene: -; v_gene: TRBV27; abundance: -; j_gene: TRBJ2-1; CDR3aa: CASSLSQGLFYNEQFF; CDR3nt: TGTGCCAGCAGTTTATCCCAGGGGTTATTCTACAATGAGCAGTTCTTC
d_gene: TRBD2; v_gene: TRBV10-3; abundance: -; j_gene: TRBJ2-3; CDR3aa: CAISGGGLTERTDTQYF; CDR3nt: TGTGCCATCAGTGGCGGGGGGCTCACCGAGAGAACAGATACGCAGTATTTT
d_gene: TRBD1; v_gene: TRBV6-5; abundance: -; j_gene: TRBJ2-7; CDR3aa: CASSYPPGGTYEQYF; CDR3nt: TGTGCCAGCAGTTACCCCCCAGGGGGAACCTACGAGCAGTACTTC
d_gene: -; v_gene: TRBV10-1; abundance: -; j_gene: TRBJ2-7; CDR3aa: CASSDSDEQYF; CDR3nt: TGCGCCAGCAGTGATTCCGACGAGCAGTACTTC
d_gene: -; v_gene: TRBV5-1; abundance: -; j_gene: TRBJ2-3; CDR3aa: CASSLTADTQYF; CDR3nt: TGCGCCAGCAGCCTAACAGCAGATACGCAGTATTTT
d_gene: -; v_gene: TRBV27; abundance: -; j_gene: TRBJ2-6; CDR3aa: CASSPLGTLISGANVLTF; CDR3nt: TGTGCCAGCAGTCCGCTAGGAACACTAATCTCTGGGGCCAACGTCCTGACTTTC
d_gene: TRBD2; v_gene: TRBV14; abundance: -; j_gene: TRBJ2-1; CDR3aa: CASSQRLAVHNEQFF; CDR3nt: TGTGCCAGCAGCCAACGACTAGCGGTCCACAATGAGCAGTTCTTC
d_gene: TRBD1; v_gene: TRBV12-5; abundance: -; j_gene: TRBJ1-2; CDR3aa: CASGLVWTGENYGYTF; CDR3nt: TGTGCTAGTGGTTTGGTATGGACAGGGGAGAACTATGGCTACACCTTC
d_gene: -; v_gene: TRBV6-4; abundance: -; j_gene: TRBJ2-7; CDR3aa: CASSDRRRSAGDYEQYF; CDR3nt: TGTGCCAGCAGTGACAGGAGAAGGTCGGCGGGCGACTACGAGCAGTACTTC
d_gene: -; v_gene: TRBV29-1; abundance: -; j_gene: TRBJ1-2; CDR3aa: CSVEERREGKDYGYTF; CDR3nt: TGCAGCGTTGAAGAGAGGCGAGAGGGAAAGGACTATGGCTACACCTTC
d_gene: TRBD1; v_gene: TRBV6-6; abundance: -; j_gene: TRBJ2-2; CDR3aa: CASQRGQGGELFF; CDR3nt: TGTGCCAGCCAAAGGGGGCAAGGCGGGGAGCTGTTTTTT
d_gene: -; v_gene: TRBV28; abundance: -; j_gene: TRBJ1-5; CDR3aa: CASTRTEPRGPQHF; CDR3nt: TGTGCCAGCACCAGGACAGAACCGAGAGGGCCCCAGCATTTT
d_gene: TRBD1; v_gene: TRBV6-6; abundance: -; j_gene: TRBJ1-2; CDR3aa: CASRESGTESYGYTF; CDR3nt: TGTGCCAGCAGAGAGTCCGGGACAGAGAGCTATGGCTACACCTTC
d_gene: -; v_gene: TRBV30; abundance: -; j_gene: TRBJ2-5; CDR3aa: CAWKAGGYQETQYF; CDR3nt: TGTGCCTGGAAAGCGGGCGGGTACCAAGAGACCCAGTACTTC
d_gene: TRBD2; v_gene: TRBV19; abundance: -; j_gene: TRBJ2-3; CDR3aa: CASSPGPAGGLRGSDTQYF; CDR3nt: TGTGCCAGTAGCCCAGGTCCTGCGGGAGGCCTCAGGGGCTCAGATACGCAGTATTTT